This TCR beta chain derives from a study of blood T cells in healthy people across ages. A J-beta primer mix and a sample-barcoded 5' primer were used in a second PCR of about 6 to 12 cycles. TCRdb fed the 5' RACE reads into MiXCR, producing one record per CDR3 protein. Here the sample spans about 1.4 million distinct CDR3 sequences, approximately 59% being singletons. This receptor was identified in a young man in good health. What was sequenced was blood.

The CDR3 sequence is CASSPPGTRNNEQFF. The CDR3, as DNA: TGTGCCAGCAGCCCTCCCGGGACTCGGAACAATGAGCAGTTCTTC. This chain joins TRBV7-9 and TRBJ2-1; TRBD2 is a possible D gene (6 bases). This CDR3 is 15 amino acids long. The ends were cut back, 5 bases at V and 5 bases at J, with 16 bases in the middle. The germline CDR1 and CDR2 sequences are SEHNR and FQNEAQ (reference sequence).